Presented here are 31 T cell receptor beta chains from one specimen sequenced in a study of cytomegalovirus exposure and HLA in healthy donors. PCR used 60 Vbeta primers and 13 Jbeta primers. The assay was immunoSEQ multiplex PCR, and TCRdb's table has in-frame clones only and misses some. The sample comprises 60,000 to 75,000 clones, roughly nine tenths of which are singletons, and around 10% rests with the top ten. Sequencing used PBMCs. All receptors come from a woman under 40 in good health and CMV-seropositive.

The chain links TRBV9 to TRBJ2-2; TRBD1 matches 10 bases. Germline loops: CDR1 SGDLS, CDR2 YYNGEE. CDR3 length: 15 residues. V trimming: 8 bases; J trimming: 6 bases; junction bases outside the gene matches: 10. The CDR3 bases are TGTGCCAGTTCGGGGGGGACAGGGGTATCCGGGGAGCTGTTTTTT. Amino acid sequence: CASSGGTGVSGELFF.

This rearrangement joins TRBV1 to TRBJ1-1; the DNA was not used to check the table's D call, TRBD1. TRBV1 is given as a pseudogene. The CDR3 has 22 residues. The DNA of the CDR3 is TGCACCAGCAGCCAAATGGCCCTCCCGGCCGGGACAGGGTCGGGGATGAACACTGAAGCTTTCTTT. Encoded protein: CTSSQMALPAGTGSGMNTEAFF.

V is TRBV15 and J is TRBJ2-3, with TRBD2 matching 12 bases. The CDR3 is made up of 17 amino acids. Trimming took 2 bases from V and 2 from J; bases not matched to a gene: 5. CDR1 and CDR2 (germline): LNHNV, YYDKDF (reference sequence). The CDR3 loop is CATSRQLAGGDTDTQYF. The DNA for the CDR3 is TGTGCCACCAGCAGACAACTAGCGGGAGGTGACACAGATACGCAGTATTTT.

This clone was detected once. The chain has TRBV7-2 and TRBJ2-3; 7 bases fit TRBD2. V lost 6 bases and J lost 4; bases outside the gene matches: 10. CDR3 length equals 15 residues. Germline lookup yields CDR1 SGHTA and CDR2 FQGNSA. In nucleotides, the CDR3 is TGTGCCAGCAGTACGAGAAGTGGGGGGGCAGATACGCAGTATTTT. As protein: CASSTRSGGADTQYF. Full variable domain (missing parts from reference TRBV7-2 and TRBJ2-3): GAGVSQSPSNKVTEKGKDVELRCDPISGHTALYWYRQSLGQGLEFLIYFQGNSAPDKSGLPSDRFSAERTGGSVSTLTIQRTQQEDSAVYLCASSTRSGGADTQYFGPGTRLTVL.

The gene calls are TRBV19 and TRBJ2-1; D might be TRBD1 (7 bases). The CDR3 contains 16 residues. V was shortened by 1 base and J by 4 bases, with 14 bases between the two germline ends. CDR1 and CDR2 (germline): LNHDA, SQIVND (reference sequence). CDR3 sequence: CASSIVEGAGYNEQFF. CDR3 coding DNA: TGTGCCAGTAGTATAGTGGAGGGGGCGGGTTACAATGAGCAGTTCTTC.

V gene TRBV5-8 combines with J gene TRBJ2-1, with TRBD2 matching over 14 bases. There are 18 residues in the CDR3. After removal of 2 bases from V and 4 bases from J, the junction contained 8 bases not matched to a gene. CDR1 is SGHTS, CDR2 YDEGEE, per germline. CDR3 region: CASSFTGTSGGIYNEQFF. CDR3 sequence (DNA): TGTGCCAGCAGCTTTACCGGGACTAGCGGGGGTATATACAATGAGCAGTTCTTC.

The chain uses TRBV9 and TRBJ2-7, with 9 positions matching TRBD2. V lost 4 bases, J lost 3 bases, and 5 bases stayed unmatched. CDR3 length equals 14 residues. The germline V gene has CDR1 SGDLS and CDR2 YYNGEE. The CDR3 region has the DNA TGTGCCAGCAGCAAAGGGACTAGCTTCTACGAGCAGTACTTC. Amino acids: CASSKGTSFYEQYF.

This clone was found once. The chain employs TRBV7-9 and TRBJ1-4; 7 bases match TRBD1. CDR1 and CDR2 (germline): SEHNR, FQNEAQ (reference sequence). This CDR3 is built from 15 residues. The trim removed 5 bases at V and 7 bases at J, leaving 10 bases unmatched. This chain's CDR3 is CASSPRQGQGEKLFF. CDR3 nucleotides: TGTGCCAGCAGCCCGCGACAGGGCCAAGGTGAAAAACTGTTTTTT.

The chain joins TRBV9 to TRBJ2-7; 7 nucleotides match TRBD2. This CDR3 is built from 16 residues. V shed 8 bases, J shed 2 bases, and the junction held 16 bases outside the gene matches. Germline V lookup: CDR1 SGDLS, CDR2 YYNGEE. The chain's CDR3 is CARPYGALAPTYEQYF. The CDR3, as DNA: TGTGCCAGGCCGTACGGGGCACTAGCGCCAACCTACGAGCAGTACTTC.

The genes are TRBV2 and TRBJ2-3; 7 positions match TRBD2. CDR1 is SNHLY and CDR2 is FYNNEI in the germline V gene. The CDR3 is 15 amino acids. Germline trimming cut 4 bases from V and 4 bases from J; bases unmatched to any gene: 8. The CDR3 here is CASSVGGSEADTQYF. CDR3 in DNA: TGTGCCAGCAGTGTCGGCGGGAGCGAGGCAGATACGCAGTATTTT.

The CDR3 DNA is TGCGCCAGCAGGGTAGGGACTAGCGGGAGGGCCCACGAGCAGTACTTC. Protein product: CASRVGTSGRAHEQYF. The chain links TRBV5-1 to TRBJ2-7, with 16 bases aligning to TRBD2. The CDR3 totals 16 residues. V trimming: 5 bases; J trimming: 5 bases; junction bases outside the gene matches: 7. Germline CDR1 is SGHRS and CDR2 is YFSETQ.

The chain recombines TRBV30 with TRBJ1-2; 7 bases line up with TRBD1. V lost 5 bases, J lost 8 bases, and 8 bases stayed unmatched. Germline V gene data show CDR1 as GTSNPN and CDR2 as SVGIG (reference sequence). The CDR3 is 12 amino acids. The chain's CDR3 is CAWFLQGYGYTF. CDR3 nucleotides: TGTGCCTGGTTTCTACAGGGGTACGGCTACACCTTC.

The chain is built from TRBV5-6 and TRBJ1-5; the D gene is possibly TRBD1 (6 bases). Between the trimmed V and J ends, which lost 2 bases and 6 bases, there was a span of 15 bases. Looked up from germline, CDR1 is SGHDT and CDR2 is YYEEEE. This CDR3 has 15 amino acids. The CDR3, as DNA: TGTGCCAGCAGCTTCCGGGGGGGGGCAGGTCAGCCCCAGCATTTT. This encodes CASSFRGGAGQPQHF.

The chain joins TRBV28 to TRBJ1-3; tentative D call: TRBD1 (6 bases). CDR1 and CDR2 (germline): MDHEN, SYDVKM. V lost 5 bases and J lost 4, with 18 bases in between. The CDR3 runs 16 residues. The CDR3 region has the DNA TGTGCCAGCAGTCTCCCAGGCAGGGGAGCAGGAAACACCATATATTTT. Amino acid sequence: CASSLPGRGAGNTIYF. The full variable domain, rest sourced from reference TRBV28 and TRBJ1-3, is DVKVTQSSRYLVKRTGEKVFLECVQDMDHENMFWYRQDPGLGLRLIYFSYDVKMKEKGDIPEGYSVSREKKERFSLILESASTNQTSMYLCASSLPGRGAGNTIYFGEGSWLTVV.

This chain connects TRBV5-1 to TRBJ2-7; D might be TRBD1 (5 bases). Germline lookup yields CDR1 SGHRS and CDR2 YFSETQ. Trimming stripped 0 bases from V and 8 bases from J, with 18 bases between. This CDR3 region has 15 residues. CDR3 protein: CASSLVATGTPQQYF. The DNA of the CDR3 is TGCGCCAGCAGCTTGGTGGCAACAGGCACCCCCCAGCAGTACTTC.

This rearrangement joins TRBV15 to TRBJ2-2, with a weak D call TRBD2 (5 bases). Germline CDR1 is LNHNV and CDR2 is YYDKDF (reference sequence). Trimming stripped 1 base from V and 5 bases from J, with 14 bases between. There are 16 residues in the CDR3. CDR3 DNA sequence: TGTGCCACCAGCAGAGGAGGCGGGTTACCGACCGGGGAGCTGTTTTTT. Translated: CATSRGGGLPTGELFF.

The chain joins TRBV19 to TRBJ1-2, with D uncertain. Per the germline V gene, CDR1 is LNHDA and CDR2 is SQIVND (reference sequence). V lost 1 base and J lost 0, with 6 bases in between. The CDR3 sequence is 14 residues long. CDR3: CASSIVPANYGYTF. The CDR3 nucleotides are TGTGCCAGTAGTATAGTACCAGCTAACTATGGCTACACCTTC.

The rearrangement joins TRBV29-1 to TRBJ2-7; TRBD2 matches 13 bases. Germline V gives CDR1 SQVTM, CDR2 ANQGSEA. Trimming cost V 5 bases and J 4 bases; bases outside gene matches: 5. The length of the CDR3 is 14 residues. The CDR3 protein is CSVLLAGGGYEQYF. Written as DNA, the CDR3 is TGCAGCGTTTTACTAGCGGGAGGGGGATACGAGCAGTACTTC.

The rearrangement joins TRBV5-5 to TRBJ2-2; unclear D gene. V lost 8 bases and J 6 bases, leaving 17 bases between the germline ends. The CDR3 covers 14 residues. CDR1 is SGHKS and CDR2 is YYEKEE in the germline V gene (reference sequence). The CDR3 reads CASTTVFSSGELFF. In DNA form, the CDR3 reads TGTGCCAGTACGACTGTTTTTAGCTCCGGGGAGCTGTTTTTT.

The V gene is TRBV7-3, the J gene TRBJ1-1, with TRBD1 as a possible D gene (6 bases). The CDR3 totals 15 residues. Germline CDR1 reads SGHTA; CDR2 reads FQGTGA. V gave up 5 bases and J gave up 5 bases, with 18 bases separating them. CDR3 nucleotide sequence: TGTGCCAGCAGCGTACCGAAAAGGGGGTGTACTGAAGCTTTCTTT. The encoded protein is CASSVPKRGCTEAFF.

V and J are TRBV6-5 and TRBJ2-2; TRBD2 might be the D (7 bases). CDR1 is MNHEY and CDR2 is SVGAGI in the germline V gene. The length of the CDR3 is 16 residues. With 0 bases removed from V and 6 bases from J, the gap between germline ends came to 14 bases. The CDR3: CASSYSGGGGAGELFF. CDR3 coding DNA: TGTGCCAGCAGTTACTCAGGTGGAGGGGGGGCCGGGGAGCTGTTTTTT.

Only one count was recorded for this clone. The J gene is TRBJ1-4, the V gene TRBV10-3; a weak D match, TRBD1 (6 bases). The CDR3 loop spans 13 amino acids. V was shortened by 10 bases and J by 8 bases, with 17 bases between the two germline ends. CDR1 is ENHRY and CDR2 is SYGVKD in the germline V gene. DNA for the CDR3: TGTGCCACTCGACAGGCGGCAAGCGAAAAACTGTTTTTT. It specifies CATRQAASEKLFF.

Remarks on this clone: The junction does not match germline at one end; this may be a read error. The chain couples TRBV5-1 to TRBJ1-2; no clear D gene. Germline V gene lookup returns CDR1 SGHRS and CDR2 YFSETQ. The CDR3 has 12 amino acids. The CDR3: CASSFPGNPLFF. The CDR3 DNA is TGCGCCAGCAGCTTCCCGGGGAACCCTTTATTCTTC.

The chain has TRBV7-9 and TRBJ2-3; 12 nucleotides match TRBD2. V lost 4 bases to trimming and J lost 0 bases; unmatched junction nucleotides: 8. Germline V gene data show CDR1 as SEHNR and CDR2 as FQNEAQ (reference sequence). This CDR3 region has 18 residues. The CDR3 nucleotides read TGTGCCAGCAGCTCGCTAGCGGGAGGGCCCTCTAGCACAGATACGCAGTATTTT. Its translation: CASSSLAGGPSSTDTQYF.

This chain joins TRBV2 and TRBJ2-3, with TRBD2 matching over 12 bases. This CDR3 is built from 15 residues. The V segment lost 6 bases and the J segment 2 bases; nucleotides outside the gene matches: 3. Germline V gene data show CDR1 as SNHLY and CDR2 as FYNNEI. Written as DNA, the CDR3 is TGTGCCAGCAGCCGGACTAGCGGGATCACAGATACGCAGTATTTT. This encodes CASSRTSGITDTQYF.

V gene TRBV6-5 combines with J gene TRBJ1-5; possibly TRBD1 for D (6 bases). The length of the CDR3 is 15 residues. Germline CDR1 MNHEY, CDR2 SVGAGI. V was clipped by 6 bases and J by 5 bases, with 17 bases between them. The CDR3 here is CASSYNRDEDQPQHF. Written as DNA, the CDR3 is TGTGCCAGCAGCTACAACAGGGACGAAGATCAGCCCCAGCATTTT.

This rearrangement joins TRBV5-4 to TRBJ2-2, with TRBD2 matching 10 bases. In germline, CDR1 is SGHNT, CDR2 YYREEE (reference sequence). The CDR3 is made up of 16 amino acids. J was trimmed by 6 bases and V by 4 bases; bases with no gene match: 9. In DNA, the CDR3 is TGTGCCAGCAGCCCCCAGCGGGAGGGCTCGTCCGGGGAGCTGTTTTTT. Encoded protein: CASSPQREGSSGELFF.

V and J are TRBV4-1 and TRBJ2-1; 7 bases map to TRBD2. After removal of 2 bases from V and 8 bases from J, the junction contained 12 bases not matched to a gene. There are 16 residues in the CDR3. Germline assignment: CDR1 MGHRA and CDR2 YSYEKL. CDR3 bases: TGCGCCAGCAGCCAATTGGCGGGAGTTCGGGGCGATGAGCAGTTCTTC. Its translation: CASSQLAGVRGDEQFF.

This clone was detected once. This CDR3 is CASSWGTSQTYEQYF. The CDR3 DNA reads TGCGCCAGCAGCTGGGGGACTAGCCAAACCTACGAGCAGTACTTC. The chain recombines TRBV5-1 with TRBJ2-7, with 9 bases aligning to TRBD2. The CDR3 contains 15 residues. The J segment lost 2 bases and the V segment lost 3 bases, leaving 6 bases of the junction unmatched. The germline V gene encodes CDR1 SGHRS and CDR2 YFSETQ.

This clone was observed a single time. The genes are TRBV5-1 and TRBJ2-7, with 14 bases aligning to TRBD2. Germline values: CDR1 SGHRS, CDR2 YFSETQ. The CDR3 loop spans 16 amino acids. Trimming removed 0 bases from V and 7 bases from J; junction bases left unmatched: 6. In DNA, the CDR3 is TGCGCCAGCAGCTTGGAAGGGACTAGCGGGAGTTGGGAGCAGTACTTC. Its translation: CASSLEGTSGSWEQYF.

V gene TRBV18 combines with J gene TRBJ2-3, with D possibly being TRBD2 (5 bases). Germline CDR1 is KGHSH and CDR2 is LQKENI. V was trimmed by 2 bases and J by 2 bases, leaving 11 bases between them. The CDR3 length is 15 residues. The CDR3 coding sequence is TGTGCCAGCTCACCAAGTTCGGGGTCCACAGATACGCAGTATTTT. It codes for CASSPSSGSTDTQYF.